One T cell receptor beta chain is described in this entry. The CDR3 spans 15 residues. Germline CDR1 and CDR2: SGHKS and YYEKEE (reference sequence). With 2 bases removed from V and 4 bases from J, the gap between germline ends came to 13 bases. TCRdb keeps only in-frame clones here, not all; method: immunoSEQ multiplex PCR. The sample includes around 130,000 clones, approximately 86% of them seen just once. These data belong to a study of identifying expanded T cells in peripheral blood. No infections or other immune events were documented during collection. This receptor was obtained from a person between 18 and 69 years old in good health. Sequenced material: blood. The chain combines TRBV5-5 with TRBJ2-1; possibly TRBD2 for D (5 bases). The CDR3 region has the DNA TGTGCCAGCAGCTTAGAGGGCAGAGAATACAATGAGCAGTTCTTC. It translates to CASSLEGREYNEQFF.